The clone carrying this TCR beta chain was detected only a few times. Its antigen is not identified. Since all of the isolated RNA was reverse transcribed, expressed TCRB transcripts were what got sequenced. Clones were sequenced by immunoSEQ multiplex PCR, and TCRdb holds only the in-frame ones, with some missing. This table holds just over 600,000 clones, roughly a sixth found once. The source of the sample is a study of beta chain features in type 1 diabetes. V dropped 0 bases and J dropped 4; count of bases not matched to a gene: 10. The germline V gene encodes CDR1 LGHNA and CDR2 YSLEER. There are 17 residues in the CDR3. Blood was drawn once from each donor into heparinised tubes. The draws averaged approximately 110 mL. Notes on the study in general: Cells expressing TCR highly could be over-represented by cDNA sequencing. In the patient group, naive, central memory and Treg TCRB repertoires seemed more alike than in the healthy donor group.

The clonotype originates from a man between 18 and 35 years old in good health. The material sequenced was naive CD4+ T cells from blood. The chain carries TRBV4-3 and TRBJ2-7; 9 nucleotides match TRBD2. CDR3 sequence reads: CASSQDNPTSGGYEQYF. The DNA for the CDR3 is TGCGCCAGCAGCCAAGATAACCCGACTAGCGGAGGGTACGAGCAGTACTTC.